This TCR beta chain was recorded in a study of lymphopenia after photon versus proton radiotherapy. V was pared by 0 bases and J by 4 bases, with 13 bases between. The CDR3 runs to 16 residues. Germline CDR1 and CDR2: KGHSH and LQKENI. Study observations and caveats: Post-nadir TCR diversity decline inversely tracked overall survival among those who died. After the lymphocyte nadir, photon-treated repertoires showed oligoclonal expansion, especially of CD8+ Temra cells. Better survival with proton therapy was suggested as possible, not demonstrated. Photon-treated patients lost naive T cells and TCR diversity; proton-treated stayed stable.

As for this clone: Its antigen is currently unknown.

Method: immunoSEQ multiplex PCR; TCRdb's copy keeps in-frame clones and lacks some. The table includes 65,000 to 75,000 clones, over 70% detected once. The chain is built from TRBV18 and TRBJ1-3; D is ambiguous. This specimen consisted of peripheral blood, obtained from a patient treated with proton-based radiotherapy. The sequence derives from an elderly man with esophageal cancer. DNA of the CDR3: TGTGCCAGCTCACCACCTGGGGTACCTCGGGGAAACACCATATATTTT. Amino acids: CASSPPGVPRGNTIYF.